Below, 2 T cell receptor beta chains from the same sample are listed, as sequenced in a study of beta chain features in type 1 diabetes. Whole-study results and caveats: People with Type 1 diabetes carried modestly yet significantly shorter TCRB CDR3s in all four CD4+ subsets.

What these receptors recognize is not known. Sequenced material consisted of expressed TCRB transcripts (all of the isolated RNA was reverse transcribed). Profiled with immunoSEQ multiplex PCR; TCRdb holds only in-frame clones, not every one. The sample lists about 160,000 clones; approximately 7.8% were seen once. Sequenced input: central memory CD4+ T cells from blood. The receptors derive from a woman aged 40-49 years with type 1 diabetes.

This clone was observed a handful of times. The V gene is TRBV5-1, the J gene TRBJ2-3; 12 nucleotides match TRBD2. The ends lost 5 bases at V and 6 bases at J; junction bases unmatched: 4. Germline V gene sequence: CDR1 SGHRS, CDR2 YFSETQ. The CDR3 is made up of 14 amino acids. DNA for the CDR3: TGCGCCAGCAGGAGGCTAGCGGGAGGGGATACGCAGTATTTT. Protein: CASRRLAGGDTQYF.

V usage is TRBV18 and J usage is TRBJ2-2; tentatively, D is TRBD2 (7 bases). The CDR3 is 16 amino acids. Germline V gene sequence: CDR1 KGHSH, CDR2 LQKENI. The germline V and J ends were trimmed by 2 bases and 4 bases, with 14 bases remaining between them. CDR3 DNA: TGTGCCAGCTCACCAATCCGGGGGGACACCACCGGGGAGCTGTTTTTT. This sequence encodes CASSPIRGDTTGELFF.